This T cell receptor beta chain is drawn from a study of T cell repertoires in cytomegalovirus infection (dated by TCRdb to the late 2010s). A note on the overall study: Peptide stimulations targeted recently identified HLA-C-restricted CMV epitopes, whose presentation resists viral immunomodulation, together with well-studied HLA-B-restricted epitopes. The HLA type of each donor mattered for the analysis, because public TCR beta signatures pointed to carriage of CMV infection along with the matching HLA type.

Worth noting for this clonotype: The target of this receptor is not known. Base-call qualities are not available, and no considerably larger clone is one nucleotide away.

TCRdb records Illumina HiSeq 1500 as the sequencer. The public sequencing data were trimmed at Q25 with fastp and processed into clonotypes with MiXCR by TCRdb, which kept only in-frame beta chains. Identical CDR3 proteins give one entry, which carries the most common genes and DNA. Present in this sample are 110,000 or so distinct CDR3 sequences, 29% of which were seen just once. About 81% of the sample is held by the ten biggest clonotypes. V is pared back by 3 bases and J by 5 bases, with 14 bases lying between the germline termini. Reading the germline V gene gives CDR1 SGHNT and CDR2 YENEEA. Its CDR3 holds 15 amino acids, cysteine through phenylalanine. Only the CDR3 portion is preserved as DNA: 45 bases, with reading frame beginning at the first base. Results and caveats for the whole study, not just this receptor: The ex vivo response was dominated by HLA-C-restricted CMV-specific TCR beta clonotypes, which also provided the single most frequent clonotype in two of eight donors. Cumulative frequency of public TCR beta family members discriminated carriers of CMV infection plus the relevant HLA type in this cohort and an independent roughly 330-donor cohort.

Per the publication, the treatment or condition label means: in vitro stimulation with specific CMV peptide epitopes to enrich CMV-specific T cells. Material: CD8+ T cells from cultured PBMCs, obtained from culture after CMV antigen stimulation. The TCR sequence derives from a human donor in good health (CMV status not recorded). Some clones in this sample may be carry-over from other donors' samples. The chain is assembled from TRBV11-3 and TRBJ2-1; confidence is insufficient to name the D gene. CDR3 sequence: CASSFRQARHNEQFF. The base sequence is TGTGCCAGCAGCTTCAGGCAAGCGAGACACAATGAGCAGTTCTTC.